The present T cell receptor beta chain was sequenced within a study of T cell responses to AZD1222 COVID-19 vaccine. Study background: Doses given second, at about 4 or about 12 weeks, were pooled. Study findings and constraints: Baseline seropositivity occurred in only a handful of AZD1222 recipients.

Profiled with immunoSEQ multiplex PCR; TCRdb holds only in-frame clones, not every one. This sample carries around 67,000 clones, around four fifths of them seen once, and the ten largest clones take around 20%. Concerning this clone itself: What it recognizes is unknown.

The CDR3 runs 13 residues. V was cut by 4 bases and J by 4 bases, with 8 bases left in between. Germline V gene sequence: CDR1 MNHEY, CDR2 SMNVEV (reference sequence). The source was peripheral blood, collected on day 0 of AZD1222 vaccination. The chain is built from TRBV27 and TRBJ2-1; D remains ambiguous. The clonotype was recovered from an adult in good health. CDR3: CASSSTQYNEQFF. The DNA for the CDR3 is TGTGCCAGCAGTTCCACACAGTACAATGAGCAGTTCTTC.